This TCR beta chain was observed in a study of PD-1 blockade in classical Hodgkin lymphoma. Germline CDR1 reads SNHLY; CDR2 reads FYNNEI. This CDR3 is built from 12 residues. Trimming left V 4 bases short and J 4 bases short, with 7 bases between. This clone was observed at least ten times. Every patient was affected by relapse after autologous stem cell transplantation, while exposure to brentuximab vedotin was not uniform. The assay was immunoSEQ multiplex PCR, and TCRdb's table has in-frame clones only and misses some. In the table there are around 150,000 clones, approximately 80% of which are singletons.

The rearrangement links TRBV2 to TRBJ1-2; unclear D gene. The sequencing used peripheral blood mononuclear cells (PBMCs), collected before the second cycle of nivolumab. This TCR derives from a human donor with classical Hodgkin lymphoma. CDR3 amino acids: CASSAGFYGYTF. CDR3 coding DNA: TGTGCCAGCAGTGCTGGGTTCTATGGCTACACCTTC.